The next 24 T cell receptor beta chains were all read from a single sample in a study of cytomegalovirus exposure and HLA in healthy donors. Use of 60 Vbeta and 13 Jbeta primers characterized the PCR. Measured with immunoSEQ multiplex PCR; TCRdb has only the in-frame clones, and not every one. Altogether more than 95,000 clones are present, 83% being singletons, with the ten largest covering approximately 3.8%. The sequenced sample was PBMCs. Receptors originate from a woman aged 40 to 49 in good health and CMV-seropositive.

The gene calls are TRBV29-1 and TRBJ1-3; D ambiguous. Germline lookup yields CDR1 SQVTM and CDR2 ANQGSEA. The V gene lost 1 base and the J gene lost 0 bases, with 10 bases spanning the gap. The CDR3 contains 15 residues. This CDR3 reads CSVEGAGNSGNTIYF. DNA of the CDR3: TGCAGCGTTGAAGGGGCAGGAAACTCTGGAAACACCATATATTTT.

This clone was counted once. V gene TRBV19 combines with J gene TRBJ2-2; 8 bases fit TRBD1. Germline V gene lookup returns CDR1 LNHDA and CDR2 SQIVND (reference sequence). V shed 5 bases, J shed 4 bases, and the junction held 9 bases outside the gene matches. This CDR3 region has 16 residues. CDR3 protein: CASSSARDRSTGELFF. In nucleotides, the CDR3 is TGTGCCAGTAGTTCCGCCCGGGACAGGAGCACCGGGGAGCTGTTTTTT.

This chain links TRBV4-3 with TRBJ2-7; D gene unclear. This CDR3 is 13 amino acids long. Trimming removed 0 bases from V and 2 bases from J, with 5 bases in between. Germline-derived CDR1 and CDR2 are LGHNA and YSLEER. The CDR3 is CASSQDTAYEQYF. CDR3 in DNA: TGCGCCAGCAGCCAAGATACGGCCTACGAGCAGTACTTC.

The CDR3 sequence is CASSSSDRGSPNTEAFF. CDR3 DNA sequence: TGTGCCAGCAGCTCCTCGGACAGGGGGTCCCCGAACACTGAAGCTTTCTTT. The chain has TRBV11-2 and TRBJ1-1; TRBD1 aligns across 10 bases. Losses at the gene ends were 4 bases for V and 1 base for J; bases not matched to a gene: 9. Germline CDR1 and CDR2: SGHAT and FQNNGV. The CDR3 covers 17 residues.

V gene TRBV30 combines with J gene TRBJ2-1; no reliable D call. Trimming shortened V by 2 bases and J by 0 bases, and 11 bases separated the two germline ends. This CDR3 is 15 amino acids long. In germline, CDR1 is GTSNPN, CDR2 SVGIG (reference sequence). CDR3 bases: TGTGCCTGGAGTTCGTCCCCGGGCTCCTACAATGAGCAGTTCTTC. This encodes CAWSSSPGSYNEQFF. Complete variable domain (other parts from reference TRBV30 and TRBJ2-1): SQTIHQWPATLVQPVGSPLSLECTVEGTSNPNLYWYRQAAGRGLQLLFYSVGIGQISSEVPQNLSASRPQDRQFILSSKKLLLSDSGFYLCAWSSSPGSYNEQFFGPGTRLTVL.

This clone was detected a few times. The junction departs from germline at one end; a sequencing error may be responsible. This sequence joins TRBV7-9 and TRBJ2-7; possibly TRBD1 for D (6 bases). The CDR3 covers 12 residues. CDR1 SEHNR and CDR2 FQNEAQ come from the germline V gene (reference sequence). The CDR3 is CSSSLETGEQYF. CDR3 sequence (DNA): TGTTCCAGCAGCTTAGAGACAGGAGAGCAGTACTTC.

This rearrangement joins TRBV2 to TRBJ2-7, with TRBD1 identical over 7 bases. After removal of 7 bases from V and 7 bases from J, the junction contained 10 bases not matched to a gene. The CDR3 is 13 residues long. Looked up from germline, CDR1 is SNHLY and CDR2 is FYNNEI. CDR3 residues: CASTITGVREQYF. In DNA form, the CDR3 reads TGTGCCAGCACAATTACAGGGGTGCGAGAGCAGTACTTC.

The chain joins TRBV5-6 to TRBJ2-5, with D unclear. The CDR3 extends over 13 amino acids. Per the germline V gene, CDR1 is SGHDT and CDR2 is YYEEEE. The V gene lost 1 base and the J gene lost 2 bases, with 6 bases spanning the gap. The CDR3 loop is CASSLSVQETQYF. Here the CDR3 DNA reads TGTGCCAGCAGCTTGTCTGTACAAGAGACCCAGTACTTC.

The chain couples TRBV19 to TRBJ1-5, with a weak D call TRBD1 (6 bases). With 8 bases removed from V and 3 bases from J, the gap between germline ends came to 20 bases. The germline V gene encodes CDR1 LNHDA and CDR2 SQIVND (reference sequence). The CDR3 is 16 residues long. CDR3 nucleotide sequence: TGTGCCAGTTATTTTTCCGGGGCAGGGGACAATCAGCCCCAGCATTTT. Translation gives CASYFSGAGDNQPQHF.

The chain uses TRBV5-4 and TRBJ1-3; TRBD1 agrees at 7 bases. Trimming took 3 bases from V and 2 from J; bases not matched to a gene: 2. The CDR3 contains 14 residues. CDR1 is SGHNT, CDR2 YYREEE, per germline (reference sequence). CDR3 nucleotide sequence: TGTGCCAGCAGCTCGACAGGGCCTGGAAACACCATATATTTT. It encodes CASSSTGPGNTIYF.

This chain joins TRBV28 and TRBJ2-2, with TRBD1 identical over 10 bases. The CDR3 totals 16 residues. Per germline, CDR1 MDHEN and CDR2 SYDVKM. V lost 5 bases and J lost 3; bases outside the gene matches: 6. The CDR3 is CASSPGQGDYTGELFF. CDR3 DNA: TGTGCCAGCAGTCCAGGACAGGGGGACTACACCGGGGAGCTGTTTTTT.

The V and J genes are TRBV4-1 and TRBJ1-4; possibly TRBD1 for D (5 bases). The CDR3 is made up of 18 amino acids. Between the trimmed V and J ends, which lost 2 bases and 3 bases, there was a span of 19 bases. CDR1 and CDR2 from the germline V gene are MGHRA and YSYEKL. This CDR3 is CASSQTMSKRQPNEKLFF. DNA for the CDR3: TGCGCCAGCAGCCAAACCATGAGCAAAAGACAGCCTAATGAAAAACTGTTTTTT.

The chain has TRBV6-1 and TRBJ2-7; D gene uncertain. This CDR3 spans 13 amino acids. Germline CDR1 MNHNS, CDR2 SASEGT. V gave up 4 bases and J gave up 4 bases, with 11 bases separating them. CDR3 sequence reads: CASSGHLSYEQYF. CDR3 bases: TGTGCCAGCAGTGGACACCTATCGTACGAGCAGTACTTC.

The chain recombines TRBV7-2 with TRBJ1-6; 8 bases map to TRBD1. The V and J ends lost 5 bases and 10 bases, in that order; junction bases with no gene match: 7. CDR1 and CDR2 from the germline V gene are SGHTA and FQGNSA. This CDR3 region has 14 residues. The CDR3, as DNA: TGTGCCAGCAGCCAGACAGGGGTAGGGTCACCCCTCCACTTT. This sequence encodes CASSQTGVGSPLHF.

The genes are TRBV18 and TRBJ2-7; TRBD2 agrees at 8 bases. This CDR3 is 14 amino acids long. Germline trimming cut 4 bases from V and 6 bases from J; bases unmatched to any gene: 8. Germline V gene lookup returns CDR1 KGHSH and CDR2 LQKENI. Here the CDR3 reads CASSHKAGDVEQYF. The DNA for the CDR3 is TGTGCCAGCTCACACAAAGCGGGAGATGTCGAGCAGTACTTC.

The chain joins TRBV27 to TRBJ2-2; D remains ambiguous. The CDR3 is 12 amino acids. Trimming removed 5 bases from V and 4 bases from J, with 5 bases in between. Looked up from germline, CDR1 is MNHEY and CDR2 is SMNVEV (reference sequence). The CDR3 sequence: CASSPLTGELFF. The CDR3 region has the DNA TGTGCCAGCAGTCCTCTCACCGGGGAGCTGTTTTTT.

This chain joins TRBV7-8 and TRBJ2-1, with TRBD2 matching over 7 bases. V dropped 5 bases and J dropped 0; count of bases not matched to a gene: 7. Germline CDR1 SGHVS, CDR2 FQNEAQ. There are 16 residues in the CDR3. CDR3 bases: TGTGCCAGCAGCAGGGAGCGGGAAAGCTCCTACAATGAGCAGTTCTTC. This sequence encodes CASSRERESSYNEQFF.

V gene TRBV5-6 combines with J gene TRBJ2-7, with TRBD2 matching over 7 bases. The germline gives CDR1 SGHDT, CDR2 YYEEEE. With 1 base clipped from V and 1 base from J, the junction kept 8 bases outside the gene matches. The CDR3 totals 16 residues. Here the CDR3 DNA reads TGTGCCAGCAGCTTGAATTCGCGCGGGAGATCCTACGAGCAGTACTTC. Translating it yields CASSLNSRGRSYEQYF.

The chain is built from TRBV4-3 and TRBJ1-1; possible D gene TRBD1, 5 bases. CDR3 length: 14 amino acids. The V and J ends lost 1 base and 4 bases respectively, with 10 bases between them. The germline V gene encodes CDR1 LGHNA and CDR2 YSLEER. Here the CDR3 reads CASSQAGGSTEAFF. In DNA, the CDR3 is TGCGCCAGCAGCCAAGCCGGGGGGAGCACTGAAGCTTTCTTT.

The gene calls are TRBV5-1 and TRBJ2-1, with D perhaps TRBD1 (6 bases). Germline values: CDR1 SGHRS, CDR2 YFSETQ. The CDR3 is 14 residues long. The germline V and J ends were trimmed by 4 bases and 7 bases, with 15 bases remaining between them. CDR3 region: CASSLRTDSNEQFF. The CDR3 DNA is TGCGCCAGCAGCCTTCGGACAGATTCAAATGAGCAGTTCTTC.

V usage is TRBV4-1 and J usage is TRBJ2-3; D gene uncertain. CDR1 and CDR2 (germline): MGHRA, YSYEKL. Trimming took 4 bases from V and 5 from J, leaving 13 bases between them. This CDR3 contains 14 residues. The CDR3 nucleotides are TGCGCCAGCAGCCCTTACCAACGACAAGATACGCAGTATTTT. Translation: CASSPYQRQDTQYF.

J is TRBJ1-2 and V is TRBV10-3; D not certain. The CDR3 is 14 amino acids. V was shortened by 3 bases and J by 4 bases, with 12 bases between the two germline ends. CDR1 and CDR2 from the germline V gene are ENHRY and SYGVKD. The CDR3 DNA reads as TGTGCCATCAGTGACGAGGGAAGAGGCTATGGCTACACCTTC. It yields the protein CAISDEGRGYGYTF.

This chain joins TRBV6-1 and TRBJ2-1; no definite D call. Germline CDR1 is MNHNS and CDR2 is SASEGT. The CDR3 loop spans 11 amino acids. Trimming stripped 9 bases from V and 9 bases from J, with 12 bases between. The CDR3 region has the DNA TGTGCCAGTCACTTCGGTGGTGAGCAGTTCTTC. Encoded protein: CASHFGGEQFF.

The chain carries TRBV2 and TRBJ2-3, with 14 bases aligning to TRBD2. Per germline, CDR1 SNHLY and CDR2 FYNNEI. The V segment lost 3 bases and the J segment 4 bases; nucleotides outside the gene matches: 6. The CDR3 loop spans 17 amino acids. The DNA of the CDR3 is TGTGCCAGCAGTGACCTCGGGACTAGCGGGAGAGCAGATACGCAGTATTTT. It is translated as CASSDLGTSGRADTQYF.